The 20 T cell receptor beta chains below all came from one sample that was sequenced in a study of T cells in tuberculosis. The repertoire was sequenced with immunoSEQ multiplex PCR; TCRdb's copy has only in-frame clones and lacks some. Here the sample spans around 38,000 clones, over 90% being singletons. The sample consisted of PBMCs. These receptors originate from a donor aged 10-35 years with latent tuberculosis or without tuberculosis infection.

This chain joins TRBV29-1 and TRBJ1-2; TRBD1 is a possible D gene (6 bases). V was pared by 1 base and J by 5 bases, with 14 bases between. The CDR3 is 14 amino acids. Germline V CDR1 and CDR2: SQVTM, ANQGSEA. CDR3 in amino acids: CSVEGLDRRYGYTF. CDR3 DNA sequence: TGCAGCGTTGAAGGCCTGGACAGAAGATATGGCTACACCTTC. The full variable domain, in which reference TRBV29-1 and TRBJ1-2 provide the parts outside the CDR3, is SAVISQKPSRDICQRGTSLTIQCQVDSQVTMMFWYRQQPGQSLTLIATANQGSEATYESGFVIDKFPISRPNLTFSTLTVSNMSPEDSSIYLCSVEGLDRRYGYTFGSGTRLTVV.

The V call is TRBV6-1, the J call TRBJ2-7, with D perhaps matching TRBD1 (5 bases). Germline V gene sequence: CDR1 MNHNS, CDR2 SASEGT. The CDR3 is made up of 15 amino acids. The V gene lost 7 bases and the J gene lost 2 bases, with 18 bases spanning the gap. This CDR3 is CASTPTPDKTYEQYF. In nucleotides, the CDR3 is TGTGCCAGCACTCCTACCCCGGACAAGACCTACGAGCAGTACTTC.

V is TRBV5-1 and J is TRBJ2-5; 8 bases line up with TRBD1. The J call may be mistaken, given a closer DNA end match to TRBJ2-7. The CDR3 is 14 amino acids. CDR1 and CDR2 from the germline V gene are SGHRS and YFSETQ. CDR3 nucleotide sequence: TGCGCCAGCAGCTCCGCGGACAGGGTACTCGAGCAGTACTTC. This sequence encodes CASSSADRVLEQYF.

The sample holds one count of this clone. The V call is TRBV6-5, the J call TRBJ2-3; weak D call: TRBD1 (5 bases). CDR1 is MNHEY, CDR2 SVGAGI, per germline. The CDR3 has 13 residues. Between the trimmed V and J ends, which lost 7 bases and 3 bases, there was a span of 11 bases. The CDR3: CASKRQGTDTQYF. As DNA, the CDR3 is TGTGCCAGCAAAAGGCAGGGAACAGATACGCAGTATTTT.

V and J are TRBV6-5 and TRBJ2-7; 9 nucleotides match TRBD1. The CDR3 runs to 14 residues. CDR1 and CDR2 (germline): MNHEY, SVGAGI. V lost 11 bases to trimming and J lost 0 bases; unmatched junction nucleotides: 8. The CDR3 DNA follows: TGTGCCGCTTGGGACAGGGCCTACTCCTACGAGCAGTACTTC. As protein: CAAWDRAYSYEQYF.

The rearrangement links TRBV9 to TRBJ2-3; D may be TRBD2 (6 bases). Trimming took 3 bases from V and 2 from J, leaving 13 bases between them. The CDR3 runs to 15 residues. In germline, CDR1 is SGDLS, CDR2 YYNGEE. The CDR3 region is CASSEGLPHTDTQYF. The CDR3 DNA sequence: TGTGCCAGCAGCGAGGGACTCCCGCACACAGATACGCAGTATTTT.

The chain joins TRBV6-4 to TRBJ2-3, with D hard to call. Deletions cut 4 bases from V and 2 bases from J, with 7 bases between. Germline CDR1 reads MRHNA; CDR2 reads SNTAGT. The CDR3 is 13 residues long. In DNA, the CDR3 is TGTGCCAGCAGTGCAGAGGTCACAGATACGCAGTATTTT. Translated, it gives CASSAEVTDTQYF.

The chain links TRBV5-6 to TRBJ1-2; 7 bases map to TRBD1. Trimming at V came to 1 base and at J to 4 bases, leaving 10 bases not matched to a gene. This CDR3 is built from 16 residues. The germline gives CDR1 SGHDT, CDR2 YYEEEE. The CDR3 spells CASSLFSRDSIYGYTF. Here the CDR3 DNA reads TGTGCCAGCAGCTTGTTCTCCCGGGACAGCATCTATGGCTACACCTTC.

V and J are TRBV7-6 and TRBJ2-7; the D gene is possibly TRBD1 (6 bases). Deletions cut 2 bases from V and 1 base from J, with 12 bases between. Germline values: CDR1 SGHVS, CDR2 FNYEAQ. CDR3 length equals 15 residues. The CDR3 bases are TGTGCCAGCAGCTTATCAACAGGGACGTCCTACGAGCAGTACTTC. Its translation is CASSLSTGTSYEQYF.

V is TRBV27 and J is TRBJ1-2; D perhaps matches TRBD1 (6 bases). Trimming removed 3 bases at V and 3 bases at J, with 11 bases between. CDR1 and CDR2 (germline): MNHEY, SMNVEV (reference sequence). This CDR3 is 14 amino acids long. CDR3 region: CASSFGDTHYGYTF. The CDR3 DNA is TGTGCCAGCAGTTTTGGGGACACTCACTATGGCTACACCTTC.

In nucleotides, the CDR3 is TGTGCCAGTAGTCTAGGGGTCCCAGGGAACACCGGGGAGCTGTTTTTT. This encodes CASSLGVPGNTGELFF. V usage is TRBV19 and J usage is TRBJ2-2, with a weak D call TRBD1 (5 bases). Germline CDR1 LNHDA, CDR2 SQIVND (reference sequence). The CDR3 consists of 16 residues. V was shortened by 5 bases and J by 1 base, with 14 bases between the two germline ends.

The rearrangement joins TRBV5-1 to TRBJ2-7; 7 bases are a match to TRBD1. This CDR3 contains 14 residues. Per the germline V gene, CDR1 is SGHRS and CDR2 is YFSETQ. The ends lost 4 bases at V and 3 bases at J; junction bases unmatched: 7. The DNA of the CDR3 is TGCGCCAGCAGCCCAGGGGCAGGGGGCTACGAGCAGTACTTC. Protein sequence: CASSPGAGGYEQYF.

V usage is TRBV5-1 and J usage is TRBJ2-1; TRBD2 aligns across 13 bases. Trimming took 4 bases from V and 2 from J; bases not matched to a gene: 6. The CDR3 contains 17 residues. Germline V CDR1 and CDR2: SGHRS, YFSETQ. The CDR3 DNA is TGCGCCAGCAGCCAGGGACTAGCGGGGATTCCCTACAATGAGCAGTTCTTC. Protein product: CASSQGLAGIPYNEQFF.

The chain couples TRBV5-6 to TRBJ1-2; tentatively, D is TRBD1 (5 bases). The V end lost 4 bases, the J end lost 0 bases, and 10 bases lay between the germline ends. CDR3 length equals 14 residues. Germline-derived CDR1 and CDR2 are SGHDT and YYEEEE. The CDR3 loop reads CASSLRQPNYGYTF. The CDR3 DNA sequence: TGTGCCAGCAGCCTTCGACAGCCTAACTATGGCTACACCTTC.

V gene TRBV5-1 combines with J gene TRBJ1-2; a weak D match, TRBD1 (6 bases). CDR1 SGHRS and CDR2 YFSETQ come from the germline V gene. V gave up 0 bases and J gave up 5 bases, with 23 bases separating them. The CDR3 is made up of 18 amino acids. DNA for the CDR3: TGCGCCAGCAGCTTGGATTCAGGGGCGCCCCAACAACGTTATGGCTACACCTTC. Amino acid sequence: CASSLDSGAPQQRYGYTF.

The gene calls are TRBV6-1 and TRBJ2-7; TRBD1 might be the D (5 bases). Trimming took off 8 bases at V and 4 bases at J, with 12 bases between the two ends. Germline V CDR1 and CDR2: MNHNS, SASEGT. This CDR3 has 12 residues. CDR3 bases: TGTGCCAGCGGCAGGGAAGATTACGAGCAGTACTTC. Translation: CASGREDYEQYF.

This chain links TRBV4-1 with TRBJ1-2; tentatively, D is TRBD1 (5 bases). CDR1 is MGHRA, CDR2 YSYEKL, per germline. Trimming took 4 bases from V and 2 from J, leaving 8 bases between them. The CDR3 contains 13 residues. CDR3 in amino acids: CASSRGPNYGYTF. CDR3 nucleotides: TGCGCCAGCAGCCGGGGCCCGAACTATGGCTACACCTTC.

The V and J genes are TRBV19 and TRBJ1-2; 7 bases are shared with TRBD1. V lost 6 bases to trimming and J lost 0 bases; unmatched junction nucleotides: 10. From germline, CDR1 is LNHDA and CDR2 SQIVND (reference sequence). The CDR3 is made up of 16 amino acids. The CDR3 bases are TGTGCCAGTAGCAAAACAACAGGGGATCCTAACTATGGCTACACCTTC. Protein product: CASSKTTGDPNYGYTF.

V gene TRBV18 combines with J gene TRBJ2-1; D remains unclear. Deletions cut 4 bases from V and 0 bases from J, with 13 bases between. CDR3 length equals 16 residues. CDR1 is KGHSH, CDR2 LQKENI, per germline. The CDR3 DNA reads TGTGCCAGCTCACTCGCCTTGACGGGCTCCTACAATGAGCAGTTCTTC. This encodes CASSLALTGSYNEQFF.

The chain couples TRBV29-1 to TRBJ1-1; D gene uncertain. Germline CDR1 is SQVTM and CDR2 is ANQGSEA. The CDR3 consists of 12 residues. V was shortened by 6 bases and J by 7 bases, with 15 bases between the two germline ends. This CDR3 is CSVALSGGEAFF. CDR3 nucleotides: TGCAGCGTCGCTCTGTCGGGTGGTGAAGCTTTCTTT.